This TCR beta chain was obtained from a study of cytomegalovirus exposure and HLA in healthy donors. The germline CDR1 and CDR2 sequences are SGHAT and FQNNGV. Trimming at V came to 6 bases and at J to 6 bases, leaving 16 bases not matched to a gene. The CDR3 extends over 16 amino acids. This clone has a single count. The PCR made use of 60 Vbeta and 13 Jbeta primers. The assay was immunoSEQ multiplex PCR, and TCRdb's table has in-frame clones only and misses some. The data hold approximately 160,000 clones, with approximately 71% observed a single time. The J gene is TRBJ2-5, the V gene TRBV11-2; 7 positions agree with TRBD2. Sample: PBMCs. The origin of this receptor is a male donor in good health and CMV-seronegative. CDR3 protein: CASSFQTGTTSKTQYF. CDR3 nucleotide sequence: TGTGCCAGCAGTTTTCAAACCGGGACTACCTCCAAGACCCAGTACTTC.